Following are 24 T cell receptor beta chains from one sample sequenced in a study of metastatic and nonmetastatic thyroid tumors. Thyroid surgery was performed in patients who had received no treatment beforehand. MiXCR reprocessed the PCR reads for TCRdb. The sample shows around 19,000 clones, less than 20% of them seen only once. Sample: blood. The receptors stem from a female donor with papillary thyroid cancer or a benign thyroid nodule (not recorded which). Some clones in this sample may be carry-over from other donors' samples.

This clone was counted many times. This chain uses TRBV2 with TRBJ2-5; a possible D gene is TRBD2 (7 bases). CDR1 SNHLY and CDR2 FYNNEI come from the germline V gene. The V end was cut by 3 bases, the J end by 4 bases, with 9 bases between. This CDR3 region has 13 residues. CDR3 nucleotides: TGTGCCAGCAGTGAGGGGGGGCGAGAGACCCAGTACTTC. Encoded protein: CASSEGGRETQYF.

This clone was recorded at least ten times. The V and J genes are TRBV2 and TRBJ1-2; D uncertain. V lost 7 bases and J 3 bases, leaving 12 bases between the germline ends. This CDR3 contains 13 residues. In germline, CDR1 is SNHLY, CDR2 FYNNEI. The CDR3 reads CASNARTDYGYTF. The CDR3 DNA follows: TGTGCCAGCAATGCCCGGACGGACTATGGCTACACCTTC.

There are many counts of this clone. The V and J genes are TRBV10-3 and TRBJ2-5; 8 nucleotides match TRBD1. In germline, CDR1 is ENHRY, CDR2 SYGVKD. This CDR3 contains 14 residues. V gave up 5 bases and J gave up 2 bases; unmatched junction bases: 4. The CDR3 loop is CAISTGQEQETQYF. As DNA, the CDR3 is TGTGCCATCAGTACGGGACAGGAGCAAGAGACCCAGTACTTC.

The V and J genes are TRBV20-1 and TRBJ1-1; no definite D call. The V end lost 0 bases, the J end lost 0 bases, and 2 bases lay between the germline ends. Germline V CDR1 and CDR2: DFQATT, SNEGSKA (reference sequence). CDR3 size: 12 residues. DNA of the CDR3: TGCAGTGCTAGAGATTTGAACACTGAAGCTTTCTTT. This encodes CSARDLNTEAFF.

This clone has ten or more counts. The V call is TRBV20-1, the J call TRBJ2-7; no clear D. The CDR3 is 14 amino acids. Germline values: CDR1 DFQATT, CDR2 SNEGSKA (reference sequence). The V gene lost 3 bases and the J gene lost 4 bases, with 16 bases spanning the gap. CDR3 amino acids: CSARPRTRNYEQYF. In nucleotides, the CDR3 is TGCAGTGCTAGGCCCAGGACGCGGAATTACGAGCAGTACTTC.

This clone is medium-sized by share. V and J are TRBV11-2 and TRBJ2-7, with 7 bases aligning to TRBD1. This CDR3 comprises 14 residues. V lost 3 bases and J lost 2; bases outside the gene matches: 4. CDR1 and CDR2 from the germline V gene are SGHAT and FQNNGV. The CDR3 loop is CASSLRQGAYEQYF. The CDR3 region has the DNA TGTGCCAGCAGCTTGCGCCAGGGGGCCTACGAGCAGTACTTC.

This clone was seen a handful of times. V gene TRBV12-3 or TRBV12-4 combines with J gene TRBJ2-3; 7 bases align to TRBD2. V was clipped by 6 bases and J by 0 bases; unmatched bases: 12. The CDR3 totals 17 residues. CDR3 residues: CASSPVWAGVSTDTQYF. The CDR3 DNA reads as TGTGCCAGCAGCCCGGTGTGGGCGGGGGTTAGCACAGATACGCAGTATTTT.

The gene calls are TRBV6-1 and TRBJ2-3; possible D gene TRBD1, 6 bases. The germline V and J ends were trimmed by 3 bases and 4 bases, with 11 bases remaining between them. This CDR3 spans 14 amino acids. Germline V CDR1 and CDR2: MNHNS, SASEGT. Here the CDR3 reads CASSDRGKADTQYF. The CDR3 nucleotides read TGTGCCAGCAGTGACAGGGGAAAGGCAGATACGCAGTATTTT.

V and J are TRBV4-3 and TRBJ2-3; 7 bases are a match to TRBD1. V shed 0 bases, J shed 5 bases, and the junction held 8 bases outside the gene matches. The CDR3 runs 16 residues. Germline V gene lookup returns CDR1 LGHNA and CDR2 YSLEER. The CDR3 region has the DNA TGCGCCAGCAGCCAAGATGCCCCGGGACAGCGAGATACGCAGTATTTT. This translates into CASSQDAPGQRDTQYF.

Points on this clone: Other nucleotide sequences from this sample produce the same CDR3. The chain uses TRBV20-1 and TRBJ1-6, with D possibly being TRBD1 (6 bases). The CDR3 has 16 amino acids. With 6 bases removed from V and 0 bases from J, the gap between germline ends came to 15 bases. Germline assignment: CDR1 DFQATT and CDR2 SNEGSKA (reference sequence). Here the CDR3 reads CSASTGMSSYNSPLHF. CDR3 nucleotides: TGCAGTGCGTCTACAGGGATGAGCTCCTATAATTCACCCCTCCACTTT.

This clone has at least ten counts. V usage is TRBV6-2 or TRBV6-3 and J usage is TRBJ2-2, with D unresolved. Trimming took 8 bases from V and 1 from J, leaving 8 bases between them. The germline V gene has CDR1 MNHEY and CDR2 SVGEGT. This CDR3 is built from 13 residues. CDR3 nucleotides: TGTGCCAGCGGGCGACGGAACACCGGGGAGCTGTTTTTT. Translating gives CASGRRNTGELFF.

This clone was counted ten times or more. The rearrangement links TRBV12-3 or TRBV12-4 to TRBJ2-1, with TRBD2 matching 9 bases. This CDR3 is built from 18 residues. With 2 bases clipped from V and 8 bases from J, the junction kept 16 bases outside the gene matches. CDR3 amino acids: CASSLRLGVSGGGDEQFF. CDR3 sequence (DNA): TGTGCCAGCAGTTTAAGGCTCGGGGTTAGCGGGGGTGGGGATGAGCAGTTCTTC.

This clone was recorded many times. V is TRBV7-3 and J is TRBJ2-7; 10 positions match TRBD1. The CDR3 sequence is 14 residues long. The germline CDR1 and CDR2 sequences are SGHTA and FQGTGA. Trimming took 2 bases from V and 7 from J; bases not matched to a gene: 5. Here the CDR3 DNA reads TGTGCCAGCAGCTTAGGGACAGGGGCAGGGGAGCAGTACTTC. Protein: CASSLGTGAGEQYF.

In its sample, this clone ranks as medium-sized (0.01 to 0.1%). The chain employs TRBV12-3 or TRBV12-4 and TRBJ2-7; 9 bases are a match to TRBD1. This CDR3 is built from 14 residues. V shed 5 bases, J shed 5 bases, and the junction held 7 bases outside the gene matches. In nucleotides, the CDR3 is TGTGCCAGCAGTCCCCGGGACAGGGAACACGAGCAGTACTTC. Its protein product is CASSPRDREHEQYF.

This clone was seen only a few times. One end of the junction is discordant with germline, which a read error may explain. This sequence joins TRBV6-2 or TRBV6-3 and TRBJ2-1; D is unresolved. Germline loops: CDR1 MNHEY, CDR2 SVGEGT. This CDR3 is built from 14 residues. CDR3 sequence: CASTYASSYNEQSF. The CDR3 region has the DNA TGTGCCAGCACCTACGCCTCCTCCTACAATGAGCAGTCCTTC.

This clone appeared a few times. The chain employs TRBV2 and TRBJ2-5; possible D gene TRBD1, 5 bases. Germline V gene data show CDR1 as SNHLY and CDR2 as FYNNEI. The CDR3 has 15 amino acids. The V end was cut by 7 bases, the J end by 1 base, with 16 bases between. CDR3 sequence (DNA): TGTGCCAGCACTAAAGGGGCCGTGTGCCAAGAGACCCAGTACTTC. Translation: CASTKGAVCQETQYF.

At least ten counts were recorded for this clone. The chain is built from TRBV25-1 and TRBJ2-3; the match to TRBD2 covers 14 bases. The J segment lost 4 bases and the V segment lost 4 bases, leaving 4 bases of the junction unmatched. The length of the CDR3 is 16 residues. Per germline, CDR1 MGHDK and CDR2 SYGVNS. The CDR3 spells CASSAGTSGRSDTQYF. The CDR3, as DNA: TGTGCCAGCAGTGCTGGGACTAGCGGGAGATCAGATACGCAGTATTTT. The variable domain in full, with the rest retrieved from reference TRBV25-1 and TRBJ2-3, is EADIYQTPRYLVIGTGKKITLECSQTMGHDKMYWYQQDPGMELHLIHYSYGVNSTEKGDLSSESTVSRIRTEHFPLTLESARPSHTSQYLCASSAGTSGRSDTQYFGPGTRLTVL.

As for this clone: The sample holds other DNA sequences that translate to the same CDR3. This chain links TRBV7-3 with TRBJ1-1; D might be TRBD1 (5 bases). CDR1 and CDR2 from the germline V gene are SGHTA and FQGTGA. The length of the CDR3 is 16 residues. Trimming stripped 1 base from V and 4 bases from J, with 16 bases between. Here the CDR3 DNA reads TGTGCCAGCAGCTTAAATCCGGGGGGTGCGCGCACTGAAGCTTTCTTT. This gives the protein CASSLNPGGARTEAFF. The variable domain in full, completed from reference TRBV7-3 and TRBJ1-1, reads GAGVSQTPSNKVTEKGKYVELRCDPISGHTALYWYRQSLGQGPEFLIYFQGTGAADDSGLPNDRFFAVRPEGSVSTLKIQRTERGDSAVYLCASSLNPGGARTEAFFGQGTRLTVV.

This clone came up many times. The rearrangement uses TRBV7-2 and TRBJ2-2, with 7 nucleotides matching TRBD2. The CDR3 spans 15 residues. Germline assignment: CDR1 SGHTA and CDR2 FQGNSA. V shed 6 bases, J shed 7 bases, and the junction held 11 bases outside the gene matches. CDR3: CASRRDPGGDGELFF. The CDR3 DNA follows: TGTGCCAGCAGGAGGGACCCGGGGGGAGACGGGGAGCTGTTTTTT.

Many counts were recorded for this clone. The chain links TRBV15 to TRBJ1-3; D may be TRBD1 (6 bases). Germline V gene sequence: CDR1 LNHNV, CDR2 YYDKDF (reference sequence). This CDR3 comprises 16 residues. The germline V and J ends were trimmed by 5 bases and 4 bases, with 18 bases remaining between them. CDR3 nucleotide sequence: TGTGCCACCAGCCGCGGCGGGGGGCGACAGGGAAACACCATATATTTT. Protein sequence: CATSRGGGRQGNTIYF.

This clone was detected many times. The CDR3 coding sequence is TGTGCCAGCAGTTATTCACCGGGACAGGGGGCATGGGAGCAGTTCTTC. Translation gives CASSYSPGQGAWEQFF. The chain is built from TRBV28 and TRBJ2-1; 12 bases match TRBD1. J lost 10 bases, V lost 4 bases, and 11 bases had no gene match. Germline V gives CDR1 MDHEN, CDR2 SYDVKM. The CDR3 contains 16 residues.

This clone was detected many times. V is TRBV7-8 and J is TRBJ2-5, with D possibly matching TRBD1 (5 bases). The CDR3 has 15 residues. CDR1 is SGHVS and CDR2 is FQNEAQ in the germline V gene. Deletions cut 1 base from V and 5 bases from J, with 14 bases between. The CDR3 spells CASSLVWSGWETQYF. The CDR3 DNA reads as TGTGCCAGCAGCTTAGTGTGGTCAGGGTGGGAGACCCAGTACTTC.

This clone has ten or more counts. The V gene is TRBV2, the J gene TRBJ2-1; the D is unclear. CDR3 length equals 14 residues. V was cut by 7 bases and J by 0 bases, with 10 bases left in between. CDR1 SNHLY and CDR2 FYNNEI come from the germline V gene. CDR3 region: CASNAKSSYNEQFF. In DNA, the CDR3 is TGTGCCAGCAACGCGAAGAGCTCCTACAATGAGCAGTTCTTC.

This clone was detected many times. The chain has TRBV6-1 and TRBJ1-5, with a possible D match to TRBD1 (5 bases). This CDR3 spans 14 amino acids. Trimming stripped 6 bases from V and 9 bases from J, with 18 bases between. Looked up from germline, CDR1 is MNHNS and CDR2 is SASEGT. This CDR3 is CASSLDPGPGPQHF. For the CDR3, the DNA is TGTGCCAGCAGCTTGGACCCGGGGCCGGGGCCCCAGCATTTT.